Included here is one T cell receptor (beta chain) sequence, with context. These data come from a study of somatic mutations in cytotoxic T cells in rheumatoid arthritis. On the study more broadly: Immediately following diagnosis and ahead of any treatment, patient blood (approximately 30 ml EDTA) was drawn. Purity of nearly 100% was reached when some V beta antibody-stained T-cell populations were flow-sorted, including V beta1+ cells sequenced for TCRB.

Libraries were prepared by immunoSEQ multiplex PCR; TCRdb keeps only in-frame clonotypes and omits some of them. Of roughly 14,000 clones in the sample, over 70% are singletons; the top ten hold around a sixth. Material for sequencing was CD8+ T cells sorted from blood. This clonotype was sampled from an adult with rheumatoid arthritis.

DNA of the CDR3: TGTGCCAGCAGCTTAGCCGCGGCCTCTGGAAACACCATATATTTT. Translation gives CASSLAAASGNTIYF. The chain has TRBV7-9 and TRBJ1-3; D is unclear. Trimming removed 0 bases from V and 0 bases from J, with 6 bases in between. The CDR3 runs to 15 residues. From germline, CDR1 is SEHNR and CDR2 FQNEAQ (reference sequence).